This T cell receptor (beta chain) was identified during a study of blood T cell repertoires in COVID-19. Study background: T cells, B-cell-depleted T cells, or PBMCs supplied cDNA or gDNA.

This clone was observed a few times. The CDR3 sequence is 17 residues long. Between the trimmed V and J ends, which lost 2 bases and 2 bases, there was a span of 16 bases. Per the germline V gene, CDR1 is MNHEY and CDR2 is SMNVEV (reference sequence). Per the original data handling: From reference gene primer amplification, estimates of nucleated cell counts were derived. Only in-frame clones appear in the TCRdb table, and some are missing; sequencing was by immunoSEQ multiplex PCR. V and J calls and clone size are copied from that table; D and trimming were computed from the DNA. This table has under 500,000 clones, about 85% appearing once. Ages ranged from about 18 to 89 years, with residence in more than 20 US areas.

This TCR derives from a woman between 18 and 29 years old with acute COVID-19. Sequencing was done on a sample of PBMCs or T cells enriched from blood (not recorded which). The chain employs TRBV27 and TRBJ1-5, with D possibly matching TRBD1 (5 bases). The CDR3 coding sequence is TGTGCCAGCAGTTTAGGCCAGGGAACATTCGGCAATCAGCCCCAGCATTTT. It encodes CASSLGQGTFGNQPQHF.